A selection of T cell receptor beta chains follows, all from one sample in a study of cytomegalovirus exposure and HLA in healthy donors. Data came from immunoSEQ multiplex PCR; TCRdb stores just in-frame clones and leaves some out. The sample lists 75,000 to 95,000 clones, around 80% occurring once. Sequenced material: PBMCs. The receptors were gathered from a male donor in good health and CMV-seropositive. CDR3s include the opening cysteine and the closing phenylalanine or tryptophan. Each record gives: D gene, V gene, J gene, clone size, CDR3 protein, CDR3 DNA. A D gene is named only where the DNA matches it firmly. The size of a clone is reported for some rows only, either as once, few or many, or as a class for expanded clones.

D: .; V: TRBV7-6; J: TRBJ2-3; size: .; CDR3: CASSLVVGAKDTQYF; DNA: TGTGCCAGCAGCTTAGTTGTGGGGGCCAAAGATACGCAGTATTTT
D: .; V: TRBV14; J: TRBJ1-2; size: .; CDR3: CASSQGSAGYGYTF; DNA: TGTGCCAGCAGCCAAGGGAGTGCGGGCTATGGCTACACCTTC
D: .; V: TRBV5-1; J: TRBJ1-1; size: .; CDR3: CASSFRANTEAFF; DNA: TGCGCCAGCAGTTTCAGGGCGAACACTGAAGCTTTCTTT
D: .; V: TRBV6-5; J: TRBJ1-2; size: few; CDR3: CASSYQQVNLLGYTF; DNA: TGTGCCAGCAGTTACCAACAGGTGAACCTTCTCGGCTACACCTTC
D: .; V: TRBV7-2; J: TRBJ2-5; size: .; CDR3: CASSLVAAQTQYF; DNA: TGTGCCAGCAGCTTAGTTGCTGCGCAGACCCAGTACTTC
D: .; V: TRBV28; J: TRBJ2-7; size: .; CDR3: CASNKPVPSARGEQYF; DNA: TGTGCCAGCAATAAACCCGTTCCCAGCGCTCGGGGGGAGCAGTACTTC
D: TRBD1; V: TRBV6-5; J: TRBJ1-1; size: many; CDR3: CASSYRGQGEAFF; DNA: TGTGCCAGCAGTTACCGGGGACAGGGTGAAGCTTTCTTT
D: TRBD2; V: TRBV5-1; J: TRBJ2-1; size: .; CDR3: CASSLTSGVGQFF; DNA: TGCGCCAGCAGCTTGACTAGCGGGGTAGGGCAGTTCTTC
D: TRBD2; V: TRBV25-1; J: TRBJ2-1; size: .; CDR3: CASRKASSGRAHEQFF; DNA: TGTGCCAGCAGAAAAGCCTCTAGCGGGAGGGCCCATGAGCAGTTCTTC
D: TRBD2; V: TRBV29-1; J: TRBJ2-2; size: .; CDR3: CSGGLAGGGPNTGELFF; DNA: TGCAGCGGGGGACTAGCGGGAGGAGGACCGAACACCGGGGAGCTGTTTTTT
D: .; V: TRBV30; J: TRBJ1-1; size: .; CDR3: CAWRETGQSEAFF; DNA: TGTGCCTGGAGGGAGACAGGACAGAGTGAAGCTTTCTTT
D: .; V: TRBV19; J: TRBJ2-7; size: .; CDR3: CASSASPTGPEQYF; DNA: TGTGCCAGTAGTGCATCCCCGACAGGTCCCGAGCAGTACTTC
D: .; V: TRBV6-1; J: TRBJ2-7; size: .; CDR3: CASSDRQGSTYEQYF; DNA: TGTGCCAGCAGTGATCGGCAGGGATCCACCTACGAGCAGTACTTC
D: .; V: TRBV5-5; J: TRBJ1-5; size: few; CDR3: CASSFGGQPQHF; DNA: TGTGCCAGCAGCTTCGGGGGTCAGCCCCAGCATTTT
D: TRBD1; V: TRBV19; J: TRBJ1-4; size: .; CDR3: CASTLSGTGVEKLFF; DNA: TGTGCCAGTACCCTGTCCGGGACAGGGGTTGAAAAACTGTTTTTT
D: TRBD2; V: TRBV30; J: TRBJ2-7; size: .; CDR3: CAWTSGSGGEQYF; DNA: TGTGCCTGGACCTCGGGTAGCGGGGGTGAGCAGTACTTC
D: TRBD1; V: TRBV4-1; J: TRBJ2-7; size: few; CDR3: CASSQVPGTGSHEQYF; DNA: TGCGCCAGCAGCCAAGTCCCCGGGACAGGGAGTCATGAGCAGTACTTC
D: .; V: TRBV5-1; J: TRBJ2-5; size: .; CDR3: CASSSEGQETQYF; DNA: TGCGCCAGCAGCTCGGAGGGACAAGAGACCCAGTACTTC
D: .; V: TRBV28; J: TRBJ2-7; size: .; CDR3: CASPPRGEQYF; DNA: TGTGCCAGCCCTCCGCGAGGGGAGCAGTACTTC
D: .; V: TRBV7-8; J: TRBJ2-3; size: once; CDR3: CASSFDGFSTDTQYF; DNA: TGTGCCAGCAGCTTCGACGGGTTCAGCACAGATACGCAGTATTTT
D: .; V: TRBV18; J: TRBJ2-3; size: .; CDR3: CASSDWTPRDADTQYF; DNA: TGTGCCAGCTCGGATTGGACCCCTCGGGATGCAGATACGCAGTATTTT
D: .; V: TRBV19; J: TRBJ2-5; size: .; CDR3: CASSTGRQETQYF; DNA: TGTGCCAGTAGTACTGGCAGACAAGAGACCCAGTACTTC
D: .; V: TRBV7-4; J: TRBJ1-3; size: few; CDR3: CASSLAASGNTIYF; DNA: TGTGCCAGCAGCTTAGCGGCCTCTGGAAACACCATATATTTT
D: TRBD1; V: TRBV7-8; J: TRBJ1-5; size: .; CDR3: CASSASGTGLIQPQHF; DNA: TGTGCCAGCAGCGCCTCCGGGACAGGACTTATTCAGCCCCAGCATTTT
D: .; V: TRBV7-9; J: TRBJ2-5; size: few; CDR3: CASSSGDGRRETQYF; DNA: TGTGCCAGCAGCTCGGGGGATGGTCGTCGAGAGACCCAGTACTTC
D: TRBD2; V: TRBV11-2; J: TRBJ2-1; size: .; CDR3: CASSLALAGGDNEQFF; DNA: TGTGCCAGCAGCTTAGCGCTAGCGGGAGGGGACAATGAGCAGTTCTTC
D: TRBD2; V: TRBV28; J: TRBJ2-1; size: .; CDR3: CASSSLDLTSPVGNEQFF; DNA: TGTGCCAGCAGTTCACTGGACCTGACTAGCCCGGTCGGGAATGAGCAGTTCTTC
D: TRBD1; V: TRBV27; J: TRBJ2-4; size: few; CDR3: CASSPGQARVNIQYF; DNA: TGTGCCAGCAGTCCCGGACAGGCAAGGGTGAACATTCAGTACTTC
D: TRBD2; V: TRBV5-5; J: TRBJ2-1; size: .; CDR3: CASSPFGLAGGNEQFF; DNA: TGTGCCAGCAGCCCGTTTGGACTAGCGGGGGGCAATGAGCAGTTCTTC
D: TRBD2; V: TRBV13; J: TRBJ2-3; size: .; CDR3: CASSSAGTSGSTDTQYF; DNA: TGTGCCAGCAGCTCCGCGGGGACTAGCGGTAGCACAGATACGCAGTATTTT
D: TRBD2; V: TRBV7-9; J: TRBJ2-7; size: .; CDR3: CASSSLTLGGVEQYF; DNA: TGTGCCAGCAGCTCCCTAACTTTGGGGGGGGTTGAGCAGTACTTC
D: TRBD1; V: TRBV29-1; J: TRBJ2-3; size: .; CDR3: CSVSRDRDTDTQYF; DNA: TGCAGCGTTAGCCGGGACAGAGACACAGATACGCAGTATTTT
D: .; V: TRBV5-1; J: TRBJ2-7; size: once; CDR3: CASRGAAYEQYF; DNA: TGCGCCAGCAGGGGGGCAGCCTACGAGCAGTACTTC
D: .; V: TRBV28; J: TRBJ2-4; size: .; CDR3: CASSFRLAKNIQYF; DNA: TGTGCCAGCAGTTTCCGGTTAGCCAAAAACATTCAGTACTTC
D: TRBD1; V: TRBV15; J: TRBJ1-2; size: .; CDR3: CATSRATGPYGYTF; DNA: TGTGCCACCAGCAGGGCGACAGGGCCCTATGGCTACACCTTC
D: .; V: TRBV7-9; J: TRBJ2-7; size: .; CDR3: CASSSGQTYEQYF; DNA: TGTGCCAGCAGCTCCGGACAGACCTACGAGCAGTACTTC
D: TRBD2; V: TRBV5-1; J: TRBJ2-1; size: few; CDR3: CASSLTSGARGDNEQFF; DNA: TGCGCCAGCAGCTTGACTAGCGGGGCCCGGGGAGACAATGAGCAGTTCTTC
D: TRBD1; V: TRBV29-1; J: TRBJ1-4; size: .; CDR3: CSGYRGGSEKLFF; DNA: TGCAGTGGTTACAGGGGCGGATCTGAAAAACTGTTTTTT
D: TRBD1; V: TRBV7-9; J: TRBJ1-5; size: .; CDR3: CASSLGGAGGYNQPQHF; DNA: TGTGCCAGCAGCTTAGGGGGGGCAGGGGGCTACAATCAGCCCCAGCATTTT
D: TRBD1; V: TRBV29-1; J: TRBJ1-3; size: .; CDR3: CSVDRTGSGNTIYF; DNA: TGCAGCGTTGACCGGACAGGCTCTGGAAACACCATATATTTT
D: TRBD1; V: TRBV5-1; J: TRBJ2-3; size: .; CDR3: CASSLDGQGSDTQYF; DNA: TGCGCCAGCAGCTTGGATGGACAGGGGTCAGATACGCAGTATTTT
D: .; V: TRBV9; J: TRBJ2-7; size: .; CDR3: CASGGTETYEQYF; DNA: TGTGCCAGCGGGGGGACGGAGACCTACGAGCAGTACTTC
D: TRBD2; V: TRBV7-2; J: TRBJ2-1; size: .; CDR3: CASTRGGSYNEQFF; DNA: TGTGCCAGCACCCGGGGGGGATCCTACAATGAGCAGTTCTTC
D: TRBD1; V: TRBV6-5; J: TRBJ2-5; size: .; CDR3: CASSLGRGETQYF; DNA: TGTGCCAGCAGTTTGGGCAGGGGGGAGACCCAGTACTTC